The sequence of this T cell receptor (beta chain) was determined in a study of OX40 agonist ivuxolimab in advanced cancers. Study overall: Patients were treated with ivuxolimab, an agonistic anti-OX40 (CD134) antibody.

The V gene end was trimmed by 5 bases and the J gene end by 7 bases; junction bases not matched to a gene: 11. This CDR3 contains 14 residues. The germline V gene has CDR1 LNHDA and CDR2 SQIVND (reference sequence). This clone appeared once. Its antigen is as yet unknown. Study-wide points: The antigen specificity of the peripheral T cells (those that were expanded) was not determined. Partly responding patients at 0.1-3.0 mg/kg showed some of the smallest clonal expansion.

Clones were sequenced by immunoSEQ multiplex PCR, and TCRdb holds only the in-frame ones, with some missing. The sample has over 15,000 clones; roughly two thirds are singletons. Sequencing used CD4+ or CD8+ T cells sorted from blood, obtained in a trial of the OX40 agonist ivuxolimab. V gene TRBV19 combines with J gene TRBJ2-7, with 7 bases fitting TRBD1. The TCR was taken from an adult with an advanced solid tumor such as melanoma, head and neck, liver or kidney cancer. The CDR3 spells CASSFGTARQEQYF. The CDR3 nucleotides are TGTGCCAGTAGTTTCGGGACAGCTAGACAAGAGCAGTACTTC.